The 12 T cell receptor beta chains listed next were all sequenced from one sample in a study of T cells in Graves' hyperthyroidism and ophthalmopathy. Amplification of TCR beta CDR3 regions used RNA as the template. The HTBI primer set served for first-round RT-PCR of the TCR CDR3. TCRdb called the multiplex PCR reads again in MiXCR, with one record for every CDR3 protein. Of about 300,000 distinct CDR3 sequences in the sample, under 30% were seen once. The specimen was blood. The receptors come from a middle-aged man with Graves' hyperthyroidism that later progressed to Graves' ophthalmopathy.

CDR3 coding DNA: TGTGCCAGCAGGTCCGGAGTAGGCAATGAGCAGTTCTTC. Residues: CASRSGVGNEQFF. V gene TRBV3-1 combines with J gene TRBJ2-1; D unresolved. The germline V gene has CDR1 LGHDT and CDR2 YNNKEL (reference sequence). The CDR3 extends over 13 amino acids. V lost 6 bases and J lost 6, with 12 bases in between.

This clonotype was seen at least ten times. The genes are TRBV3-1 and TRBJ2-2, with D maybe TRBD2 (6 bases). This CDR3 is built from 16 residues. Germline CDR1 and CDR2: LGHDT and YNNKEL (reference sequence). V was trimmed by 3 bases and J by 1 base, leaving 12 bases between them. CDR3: CASSHWREWNTGELFF. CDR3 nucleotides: TGTGCCAGCAGCCACTGGCGGGAATGGAACACCGGGGAGCTGTTTTTT.

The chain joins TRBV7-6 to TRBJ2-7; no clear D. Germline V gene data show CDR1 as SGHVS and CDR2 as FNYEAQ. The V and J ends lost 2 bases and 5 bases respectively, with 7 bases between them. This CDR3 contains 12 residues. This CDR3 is CASSLIGNEQYF. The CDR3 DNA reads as TGTGCCAGCAGCTTAATAGGCAACGAGCAGTACTTC.

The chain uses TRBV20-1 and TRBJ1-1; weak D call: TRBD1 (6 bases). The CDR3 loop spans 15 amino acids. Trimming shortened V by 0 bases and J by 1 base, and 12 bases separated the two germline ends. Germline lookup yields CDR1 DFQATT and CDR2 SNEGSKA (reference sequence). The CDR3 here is CSARDPGTPNTEAFF. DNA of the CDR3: TGCAGTGCTAGAGATCCCGGGACACCGAACACTGAAGCTTTCTTT.

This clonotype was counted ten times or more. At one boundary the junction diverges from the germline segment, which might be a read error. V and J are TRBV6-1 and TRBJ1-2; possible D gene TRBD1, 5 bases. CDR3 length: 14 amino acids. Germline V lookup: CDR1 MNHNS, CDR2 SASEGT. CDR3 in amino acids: CASSGGVEFYSYTF. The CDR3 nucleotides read TGTGCCAGCAGTGGGGGGGTAGAGTTCTATAGCTACACCTTC.

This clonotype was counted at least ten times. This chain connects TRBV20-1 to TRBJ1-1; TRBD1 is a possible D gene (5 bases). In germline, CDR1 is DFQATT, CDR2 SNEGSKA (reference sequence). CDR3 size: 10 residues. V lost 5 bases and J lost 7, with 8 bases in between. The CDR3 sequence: CSALDSEAFF. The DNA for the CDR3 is TGCAGTGCTTTAGACAGTGAAGCTTTCTTT.

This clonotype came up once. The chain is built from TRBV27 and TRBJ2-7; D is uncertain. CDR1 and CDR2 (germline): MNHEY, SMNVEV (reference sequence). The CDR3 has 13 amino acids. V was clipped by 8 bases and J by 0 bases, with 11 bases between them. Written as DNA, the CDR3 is TGTGCCAGCCGATGGGGTCGCTCCTACGAGCAGTACTTC. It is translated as CASRWGRSYEQYF.

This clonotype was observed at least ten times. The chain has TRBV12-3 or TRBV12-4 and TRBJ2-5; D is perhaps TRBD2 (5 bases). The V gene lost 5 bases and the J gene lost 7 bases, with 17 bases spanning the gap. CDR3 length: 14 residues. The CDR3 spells CASSPQGSAGTQYF. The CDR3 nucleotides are TGTGCCAGCAGTCCCCAAGGGAGTGCAGGGACCCAGTACTTC.

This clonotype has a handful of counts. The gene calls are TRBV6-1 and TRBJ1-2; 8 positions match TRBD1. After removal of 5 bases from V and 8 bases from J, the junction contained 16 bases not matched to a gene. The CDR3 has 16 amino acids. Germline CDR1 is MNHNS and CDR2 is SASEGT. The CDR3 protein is CASSPFPRGRGGGYTF. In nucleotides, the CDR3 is TGTGCCAGCAGTCCCTTCCCCAGGGGGCGCGGGGGGGGCTACACCTTC.

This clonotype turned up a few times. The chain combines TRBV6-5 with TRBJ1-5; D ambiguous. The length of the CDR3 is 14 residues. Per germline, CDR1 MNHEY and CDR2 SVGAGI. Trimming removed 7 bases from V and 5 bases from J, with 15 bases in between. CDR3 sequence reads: CASIFQVHDQPQHF. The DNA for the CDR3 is TGTGCCAGCATTTTTCAGGTACACGATCAGCCCCAGCATTTT.

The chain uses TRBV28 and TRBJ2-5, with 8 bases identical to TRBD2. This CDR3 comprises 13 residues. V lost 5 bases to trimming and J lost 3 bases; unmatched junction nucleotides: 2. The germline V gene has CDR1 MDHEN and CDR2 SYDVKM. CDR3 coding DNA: TGTGCCAGCAGTGATAGCGGGGAAGAGACCCAGTACTTC. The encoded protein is CASSDSGEETQYF.

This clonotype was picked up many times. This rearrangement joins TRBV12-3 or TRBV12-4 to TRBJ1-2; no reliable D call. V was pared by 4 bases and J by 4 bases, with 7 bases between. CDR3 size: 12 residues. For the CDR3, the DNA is TGTGCCAGCAGTTACAGCTCCTATGGCTACACCTTC. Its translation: CASSYSSYGYTF.